This TCR beta chain was recovered during a study of Ad26.COV2.S vaccination and SARS-CoV-2 variants. Remarks on this clone: The antigen is undetermined.

CDR1 is SGHRS, CDR2 YFSETQ, per germline. CDR3 length: 15 residues. Trimming shortened V by 0 bases and J by 6 bases, and 15 bases separated the two germline ends. TCRdb's table, derived via immunoSEQ multiplex PCR, lists solely in-frame clones and lacks some. Counted here are approximately 340,000 clones, roughly 94% occurring once; the ten biggest clones make up 3% to 5%. Study-level results: Vaccine recipients and placebo recipients showed similar non-spike TCR breadth. People given the vaccine had a wider spike-specific TCR breadth than placebo recipients did. The authors reported substantial breadth in spike-specific CD8+ and CD4+ T cell responses after vaccination.

Sequenced material: peripheral blood, taken after recovery from COVID-19. The chain carries TRBV5-1 and TRBJ1-2, with TRBD1 as a possible D gene (5 bases). The clonotype was recovered from a human donor who had recovered from COVID-19. CDR3 nucleotides: TGCGCCAGCAGCTTGGGGCAGGGCGGACGCGATGGCTACACCTTC. It codes for CASSLGQGGRDGYTF. Together with reference TRBV5-1 and TRBJ1-2, the CDR3 gives the full variable domain: KAGVTQTPRYLIKTRGQQVTLSCSPISGHRSVSWYQQTPGQGLQFLFEYFSETQRNKGNFPGRFSGRQFSNSRSEMNVSTLELGDSALYLCASSLGQGGRDGYTFGSGTRLTVV.